This is a list of T cell receptor beta chains from one sample in a study of control samples from healthy donors and cancer patients. The repertoire was sequenced with immunoSEQ multiplex PCR; TCRdb's copy has only in-frame clones and lacks some. The profile shows more than 100,000 clones, approximately 90% of them singletons. The sample comprised blood. These receptor sequences come from a man between 18 and 29 years old in good health. Each CDR3 is given with its conserved first and last residue. D genes are given only for firm matches. Not every row has a clone size; where given, it reads once, few, many or a size class.

>TRBJ1-1|TRBD1|TRBV7-9|-
TGTGCCAGCAGCGCCCGGGACAGAATGAACACTGAAGCTTTCTTT
CASSARDRMNTEAFF
>TRBJ2-1|TRBD1|TRBV7-3|-
TGTGCCAGCAGCTTATCTGGGACAGGGAGAAATGAGCAGTTCTTC
CASSLSGTGRNEQFF
>TRBJ1-4|-|TRBV3-1/TRBV3-2|-
TGTGCCAGCAGCCCATCCGGGACGTTCAATGAAAAACTGTTTTTT
CASSPSGTFNEKLFF
>TRBJ2-1|-|TRBV9|-
TGTGCCAGCAGCGTGGCCCCCGGGACGACGAATGAGCAGTTCTTC
CASSVAPGTTNEQFF
>TRBJ2-4|TRBD1|TRBV5-1|-
TGCGCCAGCAGCCCGGGGACAGGGGAGAACATTCAGTACTTC
CASSPGTGENIQYF
>TRBJ2-3|-|TRBV5-5|-
TGTGCCAGCAGCTCCCCCTTTCGGGATACGCAGTATTTT
CASSSPFRDTQYF
>TRBJ2-3|TRBD2|TRBV5-1|-
TGCGCCAGCAGTCCCGTCGGGACTAGCGCAGATACGCAGTATTTT
CASSPVGTSADTQYF
>TRBJ2-7|TRBD1|TRBV5-6|-
TGTGCCAGCAGCTGGGGGACAGCCAGTATCTCCTACGAGCAGTACTTC
CASSWGTASISYEQYF
>TRBJ1-4|TRBD1|TRBV5-4|-
TGTGCCAGCAGCCCTAGCTCGACAGGGATCTCGCCCTTTACTAATGAAAAACTGTTTTTT
CASSPSSTGISPFTNEKLFF
>TRBJ1-1|-|TRBV5-1|-
TGCGCCAGCAGCTTGGTCAGTAACACTGAAGCTTTCTTT
CASSLVSNTEAFF
>TRBJ1-5|-|TRBV19|-
TGTGCCAGTATGGGGGGGCGCAATCAGCCCCAGCATTTT
CASMGGRNQPQHF
>TRBJ1-3|-|TRBV6-4|-
TGTGCCAGCAGTGGAGAAGATGCAACCCCTGGAAACACCATATATTTT
CASSGEDATPGNTIYF
>TRBJ2-1|-|TRBV6-1|-
TGTGCCAGCAGTGAACTTTACAGAGGGGATGAGCAGTTCTTC
CASSELYRGDEQFF
>TRBJ2-7|TRBD2|TRBV20-1|-
TGCAGTGCTAATGATAGCACTAGCGGGGGGGAAAGCGACGAGCAGTACTTC
CSANDSTSGGESDEQYF
>TRBJ2-7|TRBD1|TRBV5-1|few
TGCGCCAGCAGCTTTAGGGGGCGCGGATACGAGCAGTACTTC
CASSFRGRGYEQYF
>TRBJ2-5|TRBD2|TRBV27|-
TGTGCCAGCAGTTTTAGAAGCGGGGGACCCCAAGAGACCCAGTACTTC
CASSFRSGGPQETQYF
>TRBJ2-1|TRBD2|TRBV7-9|once
TGTGCCAGCAGCTTAAGGCTAGCGGGGATCAATGAGCAGTTCTTC
CASSLRLAGINEQFF
>TRBJ1-6|-|TRBV5-1|-
TGCGCCAGCAGCTTGTCGCTTCTTCCTAATTCACCCCTCCACTTT
CASSLSLLPNSPLHF
>TRBJ2-2|TRBD1|TRBV6-5|-
TGTGCCAGCGTGGGACAGGCAGTTGTAACCGGGGAGCTGTTTTTT
CASVGQAVVTGELFF
>TRBJ1-1|TRBD1|TRBV6-5|-
TGTGCCAGCAGGGACAGGTCGATGAACACTGAAGCTTTCTTT
CASRDRSMNTEAFF
>TRBJ1-5|-|TRBV15|-
TGTGCCACCAGCAGAGATACTAGCAATCAGCCCCAGCATTTT
CATSRDTSNQPQHF
>TRBJ1-1|TRBD1|TRBV30|-
TGTGCCTGGAGTGTCGGGACAGCAGGGACTGAAGCTTTCTTT
CAWSVGTAGTEAFF
>TRBJ1-5|-|TRBV2|-
TGTGCCAGCAGTGATCCGGGTTTTGGACCCCAGCATTTT
CASSDPGFGPQHF
>TRBJ2-5|TRBD2|TRBV4-2|-
TGTGCCAGCAGCCAACGGGCCGGTGGACTAGCCCCGGAGACCCAGTACTTC
CASSQRAGGLAPETQYF
>TRBJ2-3|-|TRBV27|-
TGTGCCAGCAGCCGCGGCAGGGGAAGTACAGATACGCAGTATTTT
CASSRGRGSTDTQYF
>TRBJ2-1|-|TRBV18|-
TGTGCCAGCTCACCGGGACTTACCGATTCCCCCTACAATGAGCAGTTCTTC
CASSPGLTDSPYNEQFF
>TRBJ2-1|TRBD2|TRBV7-3|once
TGTGCCAGCAGCTTATTATCCAGCGGGGGGGCGGAGCAGTTCTTC
CASSLLSSGGAEQFF
>TRBJ2-1|TRBD2|TRBV11-2|-
TGTGCCAGCAGCTTAGAGTTGTTAGCGGGTTACAATGAGCAGTTCTTC
CASSLELLAGYNEQFF
>TRBJ1-5|TRBD1|TRBV10-3|-
TGTGCCATCACTGACAGGGCAAGTCAGCCCCAGCATTTT
CAITDRASQPQHF
>TRBJ2-3|-|TRBV30|-
TGTGCCTGGAGTGTACGGGCAGAAGCAGATACGCAGTATTTT
CAWSVRAEADTQYF
>TRBJ1-4|TRBD1|TRBV5-1|-
TGCGCCAGCAGCTTACAGGGACAGGGAAATGAAAAACTGTTTTTT
CASSLQGQGNEKLFF
>TRBJ1-2|-|TRBV6-6|-
TGTGCCAGCAGTGGCCCATTAGAGTACTATGGCTACACCTTC
CASSGPLEYYGYTF
>TRBJ1-5|TRBD1|TRBV19|-
TGTGCCAGTAGTAAGGACAGGGGCCAGCCCCAGCATTTT
CASSKDRGQPQHF
>TRBJ2-5|TRBD2|TRBV29-1|-
TGCAGCGTCGTTACTAGCGGGGTGGGAGAGACCCAGTACTTC
CSVVTSGVGETQYF
>TRBJ1-3|-|TRBV10-3|-
TGTGCCATCAGTGACAGCTCTGGAAACACCATATATTTT
CAISDSSGNTIYF
>TRBJ1-5|-|TRBV18|-
TGTGCCAGCTCCTCCGGTAGCAATCAGCCCCAGCATTTT
CASSSGSNQPQHF
>TRBJ2-7|TRBD1|TRBV5-1|-
TGCGCCAGCAGCTTGCAGACAGGGGGCACCTACGAGCAGTACTTC
CASSLQTGGTYEQYF
>TRBJ1-1|-|TRBV30|-
TGTGCCTGGAGTCCCGAGGGGGCTGAAGCTTTCTTT
CAWSPEGAEAFF
>TRBJ2-1|TRBD2|TRBV7-3|-
TGTGCCAGCAGCCCGGGTGGACTAGCGGGGTGGTCAGATGAGCAGTTCTTC
CASSPGGLAGWSDEQFF
>TRBJ1-3|-|TRBV5-4|-
TGTGCCAGCAGCTTGGCACCCCCAGGATCTGGAAACACCATATATTTT
CASSLAPPGSGNTIYF
>TRBJ1-1|-|TRBV12-2|-
TGTGCAAGTCGCGACACAGGGGGCCTGGTCACTGAAGCTTTCTTT
CASRDTGGLVTEAFF
>TRBJ1-1|-|TRBV5-4|-
TGTGCCAGCAGACTACAGGGCGTGAACACTGAAGCTTTCTTT
CASRLQGVNTEAFF